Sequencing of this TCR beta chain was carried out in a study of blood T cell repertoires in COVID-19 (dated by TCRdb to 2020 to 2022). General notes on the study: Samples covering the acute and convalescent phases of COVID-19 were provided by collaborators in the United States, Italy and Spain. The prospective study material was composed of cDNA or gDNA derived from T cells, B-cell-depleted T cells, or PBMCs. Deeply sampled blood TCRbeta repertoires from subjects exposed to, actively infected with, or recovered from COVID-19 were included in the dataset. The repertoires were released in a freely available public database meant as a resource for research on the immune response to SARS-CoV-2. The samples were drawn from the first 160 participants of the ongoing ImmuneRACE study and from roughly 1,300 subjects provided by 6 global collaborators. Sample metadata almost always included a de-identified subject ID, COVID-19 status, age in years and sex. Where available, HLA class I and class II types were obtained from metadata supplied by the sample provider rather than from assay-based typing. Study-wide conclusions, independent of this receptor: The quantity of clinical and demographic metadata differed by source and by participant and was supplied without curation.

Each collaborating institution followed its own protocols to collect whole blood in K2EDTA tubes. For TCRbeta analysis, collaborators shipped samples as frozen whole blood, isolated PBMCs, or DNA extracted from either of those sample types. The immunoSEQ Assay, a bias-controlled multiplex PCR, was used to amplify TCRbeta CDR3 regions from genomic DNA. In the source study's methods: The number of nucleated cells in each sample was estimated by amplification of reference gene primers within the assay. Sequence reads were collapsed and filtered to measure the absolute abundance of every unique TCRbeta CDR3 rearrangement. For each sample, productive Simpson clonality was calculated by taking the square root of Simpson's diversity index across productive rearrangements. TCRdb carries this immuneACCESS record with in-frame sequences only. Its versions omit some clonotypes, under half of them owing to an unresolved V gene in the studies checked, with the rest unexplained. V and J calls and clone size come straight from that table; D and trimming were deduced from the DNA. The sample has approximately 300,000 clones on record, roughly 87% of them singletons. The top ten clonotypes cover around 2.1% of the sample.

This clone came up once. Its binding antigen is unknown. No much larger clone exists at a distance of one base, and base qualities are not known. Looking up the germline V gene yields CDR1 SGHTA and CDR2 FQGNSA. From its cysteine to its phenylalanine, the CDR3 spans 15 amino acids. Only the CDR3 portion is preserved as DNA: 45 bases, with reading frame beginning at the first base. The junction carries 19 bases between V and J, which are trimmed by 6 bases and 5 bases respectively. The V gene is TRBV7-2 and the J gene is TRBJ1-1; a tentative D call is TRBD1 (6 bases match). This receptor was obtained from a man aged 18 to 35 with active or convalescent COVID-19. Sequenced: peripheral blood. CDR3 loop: CASRPSRDTKTEAFF. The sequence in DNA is TGTGCCAGCAGGCCCTCCAGGGACACGAAAACTGAAGCTTTCTTT.